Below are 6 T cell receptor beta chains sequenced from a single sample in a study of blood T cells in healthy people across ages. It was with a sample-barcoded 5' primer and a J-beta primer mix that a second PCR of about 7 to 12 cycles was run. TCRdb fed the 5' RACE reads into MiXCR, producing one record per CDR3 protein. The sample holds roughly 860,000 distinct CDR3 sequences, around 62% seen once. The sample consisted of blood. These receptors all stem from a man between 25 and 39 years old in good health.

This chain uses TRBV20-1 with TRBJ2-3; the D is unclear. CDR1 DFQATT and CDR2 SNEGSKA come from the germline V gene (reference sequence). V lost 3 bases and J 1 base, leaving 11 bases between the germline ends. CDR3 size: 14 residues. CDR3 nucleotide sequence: TGCAGTGCTAGGGGGTTTCCGGGCACAGATACGCAGTATTTT. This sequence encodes CSARGFPGTDTQYF.

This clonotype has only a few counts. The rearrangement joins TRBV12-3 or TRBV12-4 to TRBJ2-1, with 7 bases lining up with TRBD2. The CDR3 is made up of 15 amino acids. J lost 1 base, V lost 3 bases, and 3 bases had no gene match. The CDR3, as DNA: TGTGCCAGCAGTTTCGGTAGCGGGTCCTACAATGAGCAGTTCTTC. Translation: CASSFGSGSYNEQFF.

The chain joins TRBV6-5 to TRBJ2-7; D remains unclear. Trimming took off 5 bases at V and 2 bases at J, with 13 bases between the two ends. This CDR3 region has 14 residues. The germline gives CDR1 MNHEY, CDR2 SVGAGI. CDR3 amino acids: CASSAGDGAYEQYF. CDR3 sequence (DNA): TGTGCCAGCAGTGCCGGCGACGGAGCCTACGAGCAGTACTTC.

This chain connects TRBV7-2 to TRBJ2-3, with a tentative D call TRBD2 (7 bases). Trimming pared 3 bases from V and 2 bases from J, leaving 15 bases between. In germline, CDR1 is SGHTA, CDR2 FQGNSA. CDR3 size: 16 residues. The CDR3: CASSLVTGGLTDTQYF. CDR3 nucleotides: TGTGCCAGCAGCTTGGTGACGGGGGGCCTCACAGATACGCAGTATTTT.

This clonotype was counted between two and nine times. CDR3 protein: CASSLRAVGITDTQYF. CDR3 in DNA: TGTGCCAGCAGTTTACGTGCGGTAGGGATCACAGATACGCAGTATTTT. The rearrangement joins TRBV28 to TRBJ2-3; D remains unclear. The length of the CDR3 is 16 residues. CDR1 is MDHEN, CDR2 SYDVKM, per germline. With 2 bases removed from V and 2 bases from J, the gap between germline ends came to 14 bases.

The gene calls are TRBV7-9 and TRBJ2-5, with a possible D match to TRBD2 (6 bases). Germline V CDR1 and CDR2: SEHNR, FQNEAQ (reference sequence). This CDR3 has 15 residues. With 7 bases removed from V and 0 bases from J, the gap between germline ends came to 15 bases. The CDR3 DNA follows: TGTGCCAGCACTAGGAGGGGAGCGTACCAAGAGACCCAGTACTTC. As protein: CASTRRGAYQETQYF.